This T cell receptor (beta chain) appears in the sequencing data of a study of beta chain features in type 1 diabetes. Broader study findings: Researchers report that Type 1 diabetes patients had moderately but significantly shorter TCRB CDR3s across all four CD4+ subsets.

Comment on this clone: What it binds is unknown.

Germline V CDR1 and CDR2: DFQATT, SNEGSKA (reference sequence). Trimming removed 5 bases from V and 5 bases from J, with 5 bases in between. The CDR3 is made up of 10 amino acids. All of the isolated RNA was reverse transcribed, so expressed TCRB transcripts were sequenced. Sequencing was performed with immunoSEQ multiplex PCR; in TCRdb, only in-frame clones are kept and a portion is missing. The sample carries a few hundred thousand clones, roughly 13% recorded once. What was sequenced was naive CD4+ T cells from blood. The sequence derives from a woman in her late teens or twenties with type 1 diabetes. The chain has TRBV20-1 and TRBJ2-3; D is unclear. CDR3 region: CSALLDTQYF. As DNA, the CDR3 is TGCAGTGCTTTACTAGATACGCAGTATTTT.